The 6 T cell receptor beta chains below were found in one sample sequenced in a study of technical replicates of blood from a handful of donors. Profiling relied on immunoSEQ multiplex PCR, and the TCRdb table lists in-frame clones only, not all of them. The sample lists more than 90,000 clones, 95% to 97% seen once, with about 0.39% in the top ten. Specimen: T cells isolated from PBMCs. The source is a human donor in good health.

The chain employs TRBV5-1 and TRBJ2-5, with 9 bases fitting TRBD2. J was trimmed by 5 bases and V by 7 bases; bases with no gene match: 12. CDR1 and CDR2 (germline): SGHRS, YFSETQ. The CDR3 loop spans 15 amino acids. In DNA form, the CDR3 reads TGCGCCAGCTCGGAGGGCGGGAGGGCCGTTGAGACCCAGTACTTC. Residues: CASSEGGRAVETQYF.

The V and J genes are TRBV5-4 and TRBJ2-1; 7 bases fit TRBD2. The CDR3 totals 13 residues. From germline, CDR1 is SGHNT and CDR2 YYREEE (reference sequence). The trim removed 4 bases at V and 8 bases at J, leaving 6 bases unmatched. The CDR3 bases are TGTGCCAGCAGCCCGGGACTAATTTATGAGCAGTTCTTC. Translated: CASSPGLIYEQFF.

The chain has TRBV11-2 and TRBJ1-1; D gene uncertain. This CDR3 has 14 residues. CDR1 and CDR2 (germline): SGHAT, FQNNGV. The V and J ends lost 3 bases and 6 bases respectively, with 14 bases between them. CDR3 protein: CASSFPRGPAEAFF. The CDR3 region has the DNA TGTGCCAGCAGCTTCCCACGGGGTCCAGCTGAAGCTTTCTTT.

The chain joins TRBV7-9 to TRBJ2-7; 7 bases map to TRBD2. This CDR3 contains 15 residues. The ends lost 0 bases at V and 5 bases at J; junction bases unmatched: 7. Germline V gene lookup returns CDR1 SEHNR and CDR2 FQNEAQ (reference sequence). The CDR3 loop reads CASSLATSMHNEQYF. The CDR3, as DNA: TGTGCCAGCAGCTTAGCGACTAGCATGCACAACGAGCAGTACTTC.

The chain employs TRBV7-3 and TRBJ2-1, with 11 bases fitting TRBD2. V was pared by 5 bases and J by 10 bases, with 13 bases of the junction left unmatched. The germline V gene encodes CDR1 SGHTA and CDR2 FQGTGA. This CDR3 has 16 amino acids. This CDR3 reads CASSPLTSGDLGEQFF. The DNA of the CDR3 is TGTGCCAGCAGCCCACTGACTAGCGGGGACCTAGGGGAGCAGTTCTTC.

This clone was counted once. The CDR3 reads CASSLGAGGSYEQYF. As DNA, the CDR3 is TGCGCCAGCAGCCTCGGAGCGGGGGGTTCCTACGAGCAGTACTTC. This rearrangement joins TRBV4-3 to TRBJ2-7, with 9 bases lining up with TRBD2. Germline assignment: CDR1 LGHNA and CDR2 YSLEER. J gave up 1 base and V 4 bases, and 5 bases lay outside the gene matches. The length of the CDR3 is 15 residues.